These T cell receptor beta chains were read from a single sample in a study of blood T cells in healthy people across ages. TCRdb re-called the 5' RACE reads through MiXCR, storing one row per CDR3 protein. The sample yields roughly 680,000 distinct CDR3 sequences, around half seen once. The source material was blood. Receptors originate from a woman aged 60 to 75 in good health. Each CDR3 is given with its conserved first and last residue. A D gene is named only where the DNA matches it firmly. Rows give clone size only sometimes, using once, few, many, or a class for an expanded clone.

v_gene	d_gene	abundance	j_gene	CDR3aa	CDR3nt
TRBV6-2/TRBV6-3	TRBD2	NA	TRBJ2-2	CASSQPTLAGNTGELFF	TGTGCCAGCAGCCAACCAACGCTAGCGGGGAACACCGGGGAGCTGTTTTTT
TRBV7-6	NA	NA	TRBJ2-5	CASSLEYSEETQYF	TGTGCCAGCAGCTTAGAATACAGTGAAGAGACCCAGTACTTC
TRBV7-2	TRBD1	NA	TRBJ2-5	CASSYRTGGETQYF	TGTGCCAGCAGCTACCGGACAGGTGGGGAGACCCAGTACTTC
TRBV24-1	TRBD2	NA	TRBJ2-1	CATSDPPQTSGYEQFF	TGTGCCACCAGTGATCCACCACAAACTAGCGGCTATGAGCAGTTCTTC
TRBV29-1	TRBD2	NA	TRBJ2-7	CSVLLAGNILYEQYF	TGCAGCGTTCTTCTAGCGGGAAATATTCTCTACGAGCAGTACTTC
TRBV12-3/TRBV12-4	NA	NA	TRBJ2-7	CASSFRAGRPSYEQYF	TGTGCCAGCAGTTTTCGGGCAGGGCGGCCTTCCTACGAGCAGTACTTC
TRBV6-5	NA	few	TRBJ1-5	CASRPPGNQPQHF	TGTGCCAGCAGGCCCCCCGGCAATCAGCCCCAGCATTTT
TRBV4-2	TRBD2	NA	TRBJ2-5	CASSQGAGNVGETQYF	TGTGCCAGCAGCCAAGGAGCGGGGAACGTCGGAGAGACCCAGTACTTC
TRBV7-3	TRBD2	NA	TRBJ2-7	CASSSSGFAYNEQYF	TGTGCCAGCAGCAGTAGCGGGTTCGCCTACAATGAGCAGTACTTC
TRBV6-2/TRBV6-3	NA	few	TRBJ2-7	CASITREPYEQYF	TGTGCCAGCATCACGAGGGAACCCTACGAGCAGTACTTC
TRBV2	NA	NA	TRBJ2-7	CASSAPRGPYEQYF	TGTGCCAGCAGCGCTCCTAGGGGCCCCTACGAGCAGTACTTC
TRBV24-1	NA	few	TRBJ2-5	CATSEVTQETQYF	TGTGCCACCAGTGAGGTTACACAAGAGACCCAGTACTTC
TRBV7-9	TRBD2	NA	TRBJ2-5	CASSFGLAADLGYF	TGTGCCAGCAGCTTTGGACTAGCGGCCGATTTGGGGTACTTC
TRBV28	NA	once	TRBJ2-7	CASSPPSPSALAPISSYNEQYF	TGTGCCAGCAGTCCCCCCTCGCCCAGCGCCCTCGCCCCTATAAGCTCCTACAATGAGCAGTACTTC
TRBV10-3	NA	NA	TRBJ1-4	CAISEQLQEKLFF	TGTGCCATCAGTGAACAGTTGCAAGAAAAACTGTTTTTT
TRBV14	TRBD1	NA	TRBJ1-2	CASSQYSGTVIYGYTF	TGTGCCAGCAGCCAGTATTCCGGGACAGTGATCTATGGCTACACCTTC
TRBV7-2	TRBD2	few	TRBJ2-3	CASSYRDQGGAQYF	TGTGCCAGCAGCTACCGGGACCAGGGAGGGGCGCAGTATTTT
TRBV20-1	TRBD2	NA	TRBJ2-7	CSANMPTSGNYNEQYF	TGCAGTGCTAATATGCCAACTAGCGGAAACTACAATGAGCAGTACTTC
TRBV6-6	TRBD2	NA	TRBJ2-3	CASPLAGGPGADTQYF	TGTGCCAGCCCTCTAGCGGGAGGGCCAGGGGCAGATACGCAGTATTTT
TRBV4-3	NA	NA	TRBJ2-2	CASSRQTGLNTGELFF	TGCGCCAGCAGCCGACAGACGGGACTGAACACCGGGGAGCTGTTTTTT
TRBV29-1	TRBD2	few	TRBJ2-5	CSVLSLAVQETQYF	TGCAGCGTTTTATCACTAGCGGTCCAAGAGACCCAGTACTTC
TRBV5-5	NA	NA	TRBJ2-1	CASSLEFYVYNEQFF	TGTGCCAGCAGCTTGGAGTTCTACGTCTACAATGAGCAGTTCTTC
TRBV29-1	NA	NA	TRBJ1-1	CSVAQTQNTEAFF	TGCAGCGTTGCCCAGACACAGAACACTGAAGCTTTCTTT
TRBV4-2	NA	few	TRBJ1-2	CASSQGRRDTLYGYTF	TGTGCCAGCAGCCAAGGGCGCCGGGACACCCTCTATGGCTACACCTTC
TRBV7-3	NA	NA	TRBJ2-3	CASSLTSADTQYF	TGTGCCAGCAGCTTAACAAGTGCGGATACGCAGTATTTT
TRBV24-1	TRBD1	NA	TRBJ2-1	CATGDRQNNEQFF	TGTGCCACCGGGGACAGACAGAACAATGAGCAGTTCTTC
TRBV2	NA	NA	TRBJ1-6	CASSAVGLRSPLHF	TGTGCCAGCAGTGCTGTAGGGCTTCGTTCACCCCTCCACTTT